These 3 T cell receptor beta chains were all obtained from the same sample, sequenced in a study of preoperative IRX-2 immunotherapy in early breast cancer. Treatment specified: preoperative locoregional IRX-2 cytokine immunotherapy. Here immunoSEQ multiplex PCR was the method, and the copy in TCRdb shows in-frame clones only, minus some. The table records around 30,000 clones, 70% to 85% of them present only once. Collection took place from a patient treated with IRX-2 immunotherapy. The receptor set was obtained from a human donor with breast cancer.

This chain connects TRBV6-8 to TRBJ2-7; no firm D call. CDR3 length: 13 residues. Trimming left V 11 bases short and J 2 bases short, with 16 bases between. CDR1 MNHGY and CDR2 SAAAGT come from the germline V gene. CDR3 residues: CASLETATYEQYF. The CDR3 DNA sequence: TGTGCCTCGCTAGAAACCGCTACCTACGAGCAGTACTTC.

The gene calls are TRBV9 and TRBJ2-2; TRBD1 agrees at 7 bases. The junction had 20 bases not matched to a gene; V was cut back by 5 bases and J by 4 bases. The V gene's germline CDR1 is SGDLS and CDR2 YYNGEE. This CDR3 is 19 amino acids long. In nucleotides, the CDR3 is TGTGCCAGCAGTGACAAACCGGGACAGCCTCTATGGAGCACCGGGGAGCTGTTTTTT. Amino acids: CASSDKPGQPLWSTGELFF.

The CDR3 reads CASSIVGTAISGANVLTF. The CDR3 coding sequence is TGTGCCAGTAGTATAGTCGGGACAGCAATCTCTGGGGCCAACGTCCTGACTTTC. V and J are TRBV19 and TRBJ2-6, with TRBD1 identical over 7 bases. The CDR3 consists of 18 residues. J lost 0 bases, V lost 1 base, and 6 bases had no gene match. Germline CDR1 LNHDA, CDR2 SQIVND (reference sequence).